These 19 T cell receptor beta chains came from one sample sequenced in a study of shared clonotypes between healthy human individuals. Profiling relied on immunoSEQ multiplex PCR, and the TCRdb table lists in-frame clones only, not all of them. The table lists over a million clones, approximately 97% of them singletons. Sequenced input: naive CD4+ T cells sorted from blood. Subset noted: CD45RA+ positively selected. All receptors come from a man between 25 and 39 years old in good health.

This chain connects TRBV7-9 to TRBJ2-5; D call uncertain. This CDR3 is 14 amino acids long. V lost 2 bases and J 4 bases, leaving 11 bases between the germline ends. CDR1 SEHNR and CDR2 FQNEAQ come from the germline V gene (reference sequence). The DNA of the CDR3 is TGTGCCAGCAGCTTACAGAACCTGATAGAGACCCAGTACTTC. Its protein is CASSLQNLIETQYF.

The chain combines TRBV10-3 with TRBJ2-1; 10 bases match TRBD2. Germline V gene data show CDR1 as ENHRY and CDR2 as SYGVKD. The trim removed 4 bases at V and 3 bases at J, leaving 6 bases unmatched. The CDR3 covers 16 residues. The CDR3 DNA is TGTGCCATCAGTGTAGCACTAGCGGGACTCTACAATGAGCAGTTCTTC. It yields the protein CAISVALAGLYNEQFF.

The chain carries TRBV7-8 and TRBJ2-7; TRBD1 might be the D (5 bases). Germline loops: CDR1 SGHVS, CDR2 FQNEAQ. Trimming removed 3 bases from V and 2 bases from J, with 11 bases in between. The CDR3 contains 14 residues. CDR3 loop: CASSFGRVPYEQYF. CDR3 coding DNA: TGTGCCAGCAGCTTCGGCAGGGTCCCCTACGAGCAGTACTTC.

The V and J genes are TRBV7-2 and TRBJ1-1; the match to TRBD1 covers 9 bases. This CDR3 spans 17 amino acids. V gave up 5 bases and J gave up 4 bases; unmatched junction bases: 14. CDR1 and CDR2 from the germline V gene are SGHTA and FQGNSA. Here the CDR3 DNA reads TGTGCCAGCAGCGCGACAGGGGGTGGAATCAGGTCCACTGAAGCTTTCTTT. Protein sequence: CASSATGGGIRSTEAFF.

CDR3 residues: CASRVTASYEQYF. In DNA form, the CDR3 reads TGTGCCAGCAGGGTGACTGCGAGCTACGAGCAGTACTTC. The V gene is TRBV6-5, the J gene TRBJ2-7; unclear D gene. There are 13 residues in the CDR3. Germline values: CDR1 MNHEY, CDR2 SVGAGI. The germline V and J ends were trimmed by 6 bases and 3 bases, with 12 bases remaining between them.

The chain uses TRBV7-3 and TRBJ1-1; D unresolved. V was shortened by 5 bases and J by 4 bases, with 17 bases between the two germline ends. This CDR3 spans 15 amino acids. CDR1 and CDR2 from the germline V gene are SGHTA and FQGTGA. The CDR3 here is CASSTQQSLLTEAFF. DNA of the CDR3: TGTGCCAGCAGCACACAACAGAGTCTACTCACTGAAGCTTTCTTT. The entire variable domain, with the rest obtained from reference TRBV7-3 and TRBJ1-1, is as follows: GAGVSQTPSNKVTEKGKYVELRCDPISGHTALYWYRQSLGQGPEFLIYFQGTGAADDSGLPNDRFFAVRPEGSVSTLKIQRTERGDSAVYLCASSTQQSLLTEAFFGQGTRLTVV.

This chain connects TRBV2 to TRBJ2-1, with 9 positions matching TRBD2. The V gene end was trimmed by 8 bases and the J gene end by 3 bases; junction bases not matched to a gene: 8. Germline V lookup: CDR1 SNHLY, CDR2 FYNNEI. The CDR3 consists of 15 residues. In DNA form, the CDR3 reads TGTGCCAGCCGGGGCCTTAGCGGGGGCTACAATGAGCAGTTCTTC. It translates to CASRGLSGGYNEQFF. Drawing the rest from reference TRBV2 and TRBJ2-1, the complete variable domain is EPEVTQTPSHQVTQMGQEVILRCVPISNHLYFYWYRQILGQKVEFLVSFYNNEISEKSEIFDDQFSVERPDGSNFTLKIRSTKLEDSAMYFCASRGLSGGYNEQFFGPGTRLTVL.

The chain links TRBV6-5 to TRBJ1-4, with TRBD1 identical over 9 bases. The germline CDR1 and CDR2 sequences are MNHEY and SVGAGI. The CDR3 totals 16 residues. The V and J ends lost 4 bases and 6 bases, in that order; junction bases with no gene match: 9. The CDR3 nucleotides read TGTGCCAGCAGTTCGCGGACAGGGGCCAAGCATGAAAAACTGTTTTTT. As protein: CASSSRTGAKHEKLFF.

V and J are TRBV27 and TRBJ2-3, with 7 bases matching TRBD1. Trimming removed 6 bases from V and 0 bases from J; junction bases left unmatched: 3. CDR1 and CDR2 (germline): MNHEY, SMNVEV (reference sequence). The CDR3 sequence is 14 residues long. This CDR3 reads CASRRQGSTDTQYF. The DNA of the CDR3 is TGTGCCAGCAGGAGACAGGGAAGCACAGATACGCAGTATTTT.

This chain uses TRBV19 with TRBJ2-7; a possible D gene is TRBD1 (5 bases). V lost 8 bases, J lost 4 bases, and 15 bases lay in between. The CDR3 sequence is 13 residues long. Germline CDR1 LNHDA, CDR2 SQIVND (reference sequence). CDR3 bases: TGTGCCAGTTCCCCGGACACCGCTTACGAGCAGTACTTC. The encoded protein is CASSPDTAYEQYF. Full variable domain (rest looked up from reference TRBV19 and TRBJ2-7): DGGITQSPKYLFRKEGQNVTLSCEQNLNHDAMYWYRQDPGQGLRLIYYSQIVNDFQKGDIAEGYSVSREKKESFPLTVTSAQKNPTAFYLCASSPDTAYEQYFGPGTRLTVT.

The chain combines TRBV5-1 with TRBJ2-5; 10 bases map to TRBD2. This CDR3 has 16 residues. Germline trimming cut 3 bases from V and 2 bases from J; bases unmatched to any gene: 7. Germline loops: CDR1 SGHRS, CDR2 YFSETQ. The CDR3 sequence is CASSSLAGAYQETQYF. CDR3 bases: TGCGCCAGCAGCTCCCTAGCGGGAGCCTATCAAGAGACCCAGTACTTC.

Comments on this clone: This same CDR3 is encoded by further DNA sequences in the sample. The chain links TRBV18 to TRBJ2-7; D remains unclear. The germline CDR1 and CDR2 sequences are KGHSH and LQKENI. The ends were cut back, 3 bases at V and 2 bases at J, with 8 bases in the middle. This CDR3 spans 13 amino acids. The CDR3 nucleotides read TGTGCCAGCTCACCGGGCAGGACCTACGAGCAGTACTTC. This gives the protein CASSPGRTYEQYF.

This clone was counted a single time. The sample carries other DNA sequences with the same CDR3. The rearrangement joins TRBV7-2 to TRBJ2-1, with 12 positions matching TRBD2. This CDR3 region has 14 residues. J lost 9 bases, V lost 6 bases, and 6 bases had no gene match. Germline values: CDR1 SGHTA, CDR2 FQGNSA. For the CDR3, the DNA is TGTGCCAGCAGTCGACTAGCGGGAGTCGGTGAGCAGTTCTTC. This gives the protein CASSRLAGVGEQFF.

The chain carries TRBV15 and TRBJ1-2, with D uncertain. Deletions cut 3 bases from V and 7 bases from J, with 6 bases between. The CDR3 has 11 amino acids. CDR1 is LNHNV, CDR2 YYDKDF, per germline (reference sequence). CDR3 sequence: CATSSRRGYTF. The CDR3 DNA follows: TGTGCCACCAGCAGCAGGCGTGGCTACACCTTC.

The rearrangement links TRBV9 to TRBJ1-4; maybe TRBD1 (5 bases). Between the trimmed V and J ends, which lost 0 bases and 3 bases, there was a span of 12 bases. This CDR3 has 16 residues. In germline, CDR1 is SGDLS, CDR2 YYNGEE. The CDR3 here is CASSVGQLAANEKLFF. CDR3 bases: TGTGCCAGCAGCGTAGGACAGCTGGCAGCTAATGAAAAACTGTTTTTT. The full variable domain, its missing parts supplied by reference TRBV9 and TRBJ1-4, is DSGVTQTPKHLITATGQRVTLRCSPRSGDLSVYWYQQSLDQGLQFLIQYYNGEERAKGNILERFSAQQFPDLHSELNLSSLELGDSALYFCASSVGQLAANEKLFFGSGTQLSVL.

This clone was counted between two and nine times. CDR3 residues: CAISPGPTGELFF. The CDR3 coding sequence is TGTGCCATCAGCCCAGGACCCACCGGGGAGCTGTTTTTT. The V and J genes are TRBV10-3 and TRBJ2-2; D is ambiguous. CDR1 and CDR2 from the germline V gene are ENHRY and SYGVKD. The CDR3 covers 13 residues. V was trimmed by 6 bases and J by 4 bases, leaving 9 bases between them.

This clone was observed a single time. The gene calls are TRBV9 and TRBJ2-1; the match to TRBD2 covers 11 bases. Trimming at V came to 3 bases and at J to 3 bases, leaving 2 bases not matched to a gene. Looked up from germline, CDR1 is SGDLS and CDR2 is YYNGEE. The CDR3 covers 15 residues. CDR3 sequence reads: CASSALAGVYNEQFF. CDR3 DNA sequence: TGTGCCAGCAGCGCACTAGCGGGAGTCTACAATGAGCAGTTCTTC.

This chain joins TRBV2 and TRBJ2-7; no firm D call. Trimming cost V 4 bases and J 3 bases, with 13 bases left between them. CDR1 is SNHLY and CDR2 is FYNNEI in the germline V gene. The CDR3 runs to 14 residues. The CDR3 loop reads CASSGVHTRYEQYF. For the CDR3, the DNA is TGTGCCAGCAGTGGGGTACACACACGCTACGAGCAGTACTTC.

The V gene is TRBV7-2, the J gene TRBJ2-7; 8 bases fit TRBD1. V trimming: 1 base; J trimming: 4 bases; junction bases outside the gene matches: 6. This CDR3 contains 15 residues. The germline V gene has CDR1 SGHTA and CDR2 FQGNSA. CDR3 nucleotide sequence: TGTGCCAGCAGCTTAGGATGGACAGGGAGTTACGAGCAGTACTTC. Translating gives CASSLGWTGSYEQYF.